This paragraph covers one T cell receptor beta chain sequence. Its specificity is unknown. The germline gene is not matched at one end of the junction; a read error may be the cause. Whoever was chosen for sequencing had shown CD8+CD57+ cell expansion by flow cytometry. The entry originates in a study of CD8+CD57+ T cells in acquired aplastic anemia. Study overall: The average for DNA from sorted CD4+ and CD8+ cells was around 3.5 ug. Study-level findings and limits: It was found that under 30 CD8+ CDR3 sequences were shared between patients and controls.

It was genomic DNA that served as the template for profiling TCR beta VDJ and CDR3. TCRdb passed the reads through MiXCR, listing each CDR3 protein once. The data hold 200,000 to 300,000 distinct CDR3 sequences, with about 80% observed a single time. The CDR3 extends over 13 amino acids. Germline CDR1 SEHNR, CDR2 FQNEAQ (reference sequence). This sequence was found in a human donor with aplastic anemia. The chain carries TRBV7-9 and TRBJ2-3; 9 bases are shared with TRBD2. Material for sequencing was sorted CD4+, CD8+, or CD8+CD57+ T cells (not recorded which) from PBMCs. The CDR3 DNA sequence: TGTGCCAGCGGCTTTCAAAGAAGCGGGGGGCAGGATTTT. Translating it yields CASGFQRSGGQDF.